This T cell receptor beta chain was obtained from a study of T cell responses to AZD1222 COVID-19 vaccine. TCRdb's table, derived via immunoSEQ multiplex PCR, lists solely in-frame clones and lacks some. The sample carries 90,000 to 150,000 clones, about nine tenths recorded once. CDR1 and CDR2 from the germline V gene are KGHSH and LQKENI. V was trimmed by 9 bases and J by 3 bases, leaving 9 bases between them. This CDR3 spans 11 amino acids. The source is an adult in good health. V gene TRBV18 combines with J gene TRBJ2-7; a weak D match, TRBD2 (5 bases). The sequencing here drew on peripheral blood, taken on day 0 of AZD1222 vaccination. The CDR3 DNA follows: TGTGCCAGTCGGACTGGCTACGAGCAGTACTTC. It translates to CASRTGYEQYF.